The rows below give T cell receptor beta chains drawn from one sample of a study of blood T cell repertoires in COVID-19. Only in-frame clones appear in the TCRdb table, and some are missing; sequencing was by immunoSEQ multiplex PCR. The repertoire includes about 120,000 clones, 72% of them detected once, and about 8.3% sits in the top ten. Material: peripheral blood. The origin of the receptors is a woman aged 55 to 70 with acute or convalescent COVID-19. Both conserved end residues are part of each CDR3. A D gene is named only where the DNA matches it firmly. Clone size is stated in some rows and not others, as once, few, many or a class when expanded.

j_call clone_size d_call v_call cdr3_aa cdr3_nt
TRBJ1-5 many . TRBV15 CATSRDAGPGQPQHF TGTGCCACCAGCAGAGATGCGGGGCCAGGACAGCCCCAGCATTTT
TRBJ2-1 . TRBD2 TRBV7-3 CASSLVGGVDNEQFF TGTGCCAGCAGCTTAGTCGGGGGGGTTGACAATGAGCAGTTCTTC
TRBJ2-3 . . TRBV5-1 CASSTYSLSTDTQYF TGCGCCAGCAGCACTTACAGTCTGAGCACAGATACGCAGTATTTT
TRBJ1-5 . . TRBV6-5 CASTPKGMGGQPQHF TGTGCCAGCACCCCCAAGGGGATGGGAGGTCAGCCCCAGCATTTT
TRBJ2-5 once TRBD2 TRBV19 CASSSSGHQETQYF TGTGCCAGTAGTTCTAGCGGCCATCAAGAGACCCAGTACTTC
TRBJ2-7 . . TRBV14 CASSQSWTEQYF TGTGCCAGCAGCCAAAGCTGGACAGAGCAGTACTTC
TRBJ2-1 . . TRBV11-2 CASSLDAGHEQFF TGTGCCAGCAGCTTAGACGCAGGGCATGAGCAGTTCTTC
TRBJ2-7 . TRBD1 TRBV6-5 CASSYGTWDRGNEQYF TGTGCCAGCAGTTACGGCACATGGGACAGGGGAAACGAGCAGTACTTC
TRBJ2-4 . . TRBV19 CASRGLQGFNIQYF TGTGCCAGTAGGGGATTACAGGGCTTTAACATTCAGTACTTC
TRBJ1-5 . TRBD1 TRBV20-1 CSASGDRNYQPQHF TGCAGTGCTAGTGGGGACAGGAACTATCAGCCCCAGCATTTT
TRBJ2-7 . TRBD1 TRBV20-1 CSASRLGQGVYEQYF TGCAGTGCTAGTAGACTCGGGCAGGGGGTATACGAGCAGTACTTC
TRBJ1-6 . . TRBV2 CASSSESSYNSPLHF TGTGCCAGCTCATCCGAGAGCTCCTATAATTCACCCCTCCACTTT
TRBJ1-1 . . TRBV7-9 CASSTTLGGTEAFF TGTGCCAGCAGCACCACTCTGGGGGGCACTGAAGCTTTCTTT
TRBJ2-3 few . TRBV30 CAWYTGAGDTQYF TGTGCCTGGTACACAGGGGCGGGGGATACGCAGTATTTT
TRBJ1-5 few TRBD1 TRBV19 CASKSMTGGHQPQHF TGTGCCAGTAAATCAATGACAGGGGGCCATCAGCCCCAGCATTTT
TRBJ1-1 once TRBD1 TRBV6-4 CASRPAEDRATEAFF TGTGCCAGCAGACCGGCCGAGGACAGGGCCACTGAAGCTTTCTTT
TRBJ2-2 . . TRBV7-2 CASRNPQKRNGELFF TGTGCCAGCAGAAACCCACAAAAACGTAACGGGGAGCTGTTTTTT
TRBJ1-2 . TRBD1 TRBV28 CATGVPGGMIRGYTF TGTGCCACCGGCGTTCCAGGGGGCATGATCCGCGGCTACACCTTC
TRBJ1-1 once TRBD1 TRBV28 CASSLRTGGTEAFF TGTGCCAGCAGTTTAAGGACAGGGGGGACTGAAGCTTTCTTT
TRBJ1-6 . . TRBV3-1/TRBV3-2 CASSLQTGSGSPLHF TGTGCCAGCAGCCTCCAGACAGGATCGGGTTCACCCCTCCACTTT
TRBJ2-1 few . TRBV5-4 CASSLQGPNEQFF TGTGCCAGCAGCTTGCAGGGGCCCAATGAGCAGTTCTTC
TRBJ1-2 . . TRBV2 CASRGTQAGGYTF TGTGCCAGCAGGGGGACACAAGCGGGAGGCTACACCTTC
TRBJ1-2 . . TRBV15 CATSKDTSFLNGYTF TGTGCCACCAGCAAGGACACCTCATTTTTGAATGGCTACACCTTC
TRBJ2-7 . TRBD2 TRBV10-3 CAISAPREGLSYEQYF TGTGCCATCAGTGCACCCCGGGAGGGCCTCTCCTACGAGCAGTACTTC
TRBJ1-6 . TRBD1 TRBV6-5 CASSWSSQGGSPLHF TGTGCCAGCAGTTGGAGTTCACAGGGGGGTTCACCCCTCCACTTT
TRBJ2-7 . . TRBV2 CASSVRGNTYEQYF TGTGCCAGCAGTGTTCGGGGGAATACCTACGAGCAGTACTTC
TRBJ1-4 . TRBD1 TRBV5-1 CASSLDGQGGKLFF TGCGCCAGCAGCTTGGATGGGCAGGGGGGAAAACTGTTTTTT
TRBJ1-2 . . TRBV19 CASSTAGVLSIYGYTF TGTGCCAGTAGTACTGCAGGGGTCCTGAGTATCTATGGCTACACCTTC
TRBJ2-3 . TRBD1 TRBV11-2 CASSLGQGSTDTQYF TGTGCCAGCAGCTTAGGACAGGGGAGCACAGATACGCAGTATTTT